This T cell receptor beta chain was sequenced during a study of blood T cell repertoires in COVID-19. The CDR3 contains 14 residues. Germline lookup yields CDR1 SGDLS and CDR2 YYNGEE. With 3 bases clipped from V and 7 bases from J, the junction kept 6 bases outside the gene matches. Profiled with immunoSEQ multiplex PCR; TCRdb holds only in-frame clones, not every one. This repertoire shows about 89,000 clones, about nine tenths found once; its top ten account for 15%. The sample consisted of peripheral blood. This chain uses TRBV9 with TRBJ1-4, with TRBD1 matching over 7 bases. The TCR was taken from a male donor with acute or convalescent COVID-19. CDR3 in amino acids: CASSDGTAAEKLFF. CDR3 bases: TGTGCCAGCAGCGACGGGACAGCGGCTGAAAAACTGTTTTTT.